The clone carrying this T cell receptor beta chain was observed at least ten times. What it binds is unknown. V shed 5 bases, J shed 7 bases, and the junction held 5 bases outside the gene matches. CDR1 and CDR2 (germline): SGHVS, FNYEAQ. The CDR3 contains 15 residues. The source of the sample is a study of T cell repertoires in cytomegalovirus infection. The overall study: The study used recently identified HLA-C-restricted and well-studied HLA-B-restricted CMV epitopes. Matching HLA type and CMV infection were both indicated by public TCR beta signatures.

Study-wide points: Summed frequency of public TCR beta families distinguished CMV carriers with the relevant HLA.

MiXCR, run by TCRdb on the reads, gives a single entry per CDR3 protein. Counted here are some 800,000 distinct CDR3 sequences, 32% occurring once; the ten biggest clones make up over 10%. This material consisted of cultured CD8+ T cells from PBMCs, taken from culture after CMV antigen stimulation. The chain uses TRBV7-6 and TRBJ2-1; 13 nucleotides agree with TRBD2. The receptor was derived from a human donor in good health (CMV status not recorded). Some clones in this sample may be carry-over from other donors' samples. CDR3 in amino acids: CASSLTSGGPNEQFF. CDR3 DNA sequence: TGTGCCAGCAGCCTGACTAGCGGGGGGCCAAATGAGCAGTTCTTC.